Below are 25 T cell receptor beta chains sequenced from a single sample in a study of tumor-infiltrating lymphocytes in primary liver carcinoma. Researchers generated TCR beta cDNA from about 530 ng of total RNA, relying on a constant-region primer. Slightly modified ARM-PCR with three nested multiplex PCR rounds yielded TCR beta libraries. In the first two PCR rounds, TRBV1-TRBV30 forward primers were paired with a C-beta reverse primer, and each round lasted approximately 9 cycles. One entry per CDR3 protein, called by TCRdb with MiXCR from the multiplex PCR reads. In the table there are about 21,000 distinct CDR3 sequences, approximately 70% of which are singletons. Joint extraction of RNA and DNA used roughly 19-32 mg of bulk tissue that was unsorted. Sequenced input: liver tumor tissue from sampling region 1. Indicated subset: tumor region T1, superior pole. These receptors all come from a man aged 40-49 years with primary liver carcinoma and hepatitis B virus infection.

This clonotype counts as medium-sized. The genes are TRBV12-3 or TRBV12-4 and TRBJ2-3, with TRBD2 identical over 10 bases. With 6 bases clipped from V and 0 bases from J, the junction kept 3 bases outside the gene matches. The CDR3 sequence is 15 residues long. DNA for the CDR3: TGTGCCAGCAGGAAGACTAGCGGGAGCACAGATACGCAGTATTTT. This encodes CASRKTSGSTDTQYF.

This clonotype was detected a few times. Germline is not matched at one junction end, which may reflect a read error. The V gene is TRBV4-2, the J gene TRBJ2-3, with TRBD2 identical over 10 bases. The V gene's germline CDR1 is LGHNA and CDR2 YNFKEQ. CDR3 size: 18 residues. The chain's CDR3 is CARSQVALLAGATDTQYF. Written as DNA, the CDR3 is TGTGCCCGCAGCCAAGTGGCGCTTCTAGCGGGGGCGACAGATACACAGTATTTT.

Details on this clonotype: The junction differs from germline at one of its ends, possibly a read error. The chain joins TRBV4-2 to TRBJ2-3; possible D gene TRBD2, 6 bases. CDR3 length: 14 amino acids. Germline loops: CDR1 LGHNA, CDR2 YNFKEQ. As DNA, the CDR3 is TGTGCCAGTAGCCAAGAGAGTAGCGGAGATACGCAGTACTTT. This encodes CASSQESSGDTQYF.

Only one count was recorded for this clonotype. The chain recombines TRBV6-1 with TRBJ1-4; possible D gene TRBD1, 5 bases. CDR3 size: 13 residues. Germline loops: CDR1 MNHNS, CDR2 SASEGT. The V end lost 5 bases, the J end lost 10 bases, and 14 bases lay between the germline ends. The CDR3 DNA reads TGTGCCAGCAGTACCGGCAGGGACGGAAAACTGTTTTTT. It translates to CASSTGRDGKLFF.

CDR3 residues: CSARGGTNSPLHF. CDR3 in DNA: TGCAGTGCTAGAGGGGGGACCAATTCACCCCTCCACTTT. The chain links TRBV20-1 to TRBJ1-6; weak D call: TRBD1 (5 bases). Trimming pared 1 base from V and 7 bases from J, leaving 8 bases between. Germline V gene lookup returns CDR1 DFQATT and CDR2 SNEGSKA (reference sequence). This CDR3 region has 13 residues.

In nucleotides, the CDR3 is TGTGCCAACAGAGGGGGACAGGGGAGCTCCTATGAGCAGTTCTTC. This translates into CANRGGQGSSYEQFF. The V and J genes are TRBV6-1 and TRBJ2-7; TRBD1 agrees at 10 bases. The end of the DNA fits TRBJ2-1 better, so the J call may be wrong. Germline V gives CDR1 MNHNS, CDR2 SASEGT. The CDR3 covers 15 residues.

The genes are TRBV11-2 and TRBJ2-2; D unclear. This CDR3 comprises 15 residues. Germline loops: CDR1 SGHAT, CDR2 FQNNGV. Trimming removed 2 bases from V and 4 bases from J, with 11 bases in between. CDR3 loop: CASSLNHRSTGELFF. CDR3 nucleotides: TGTGCCAGCAGCTTAAACCACCGCTCCACCGGGGAGCTGTTTTTT.

This clonotype was picked up many times. The chain links TRBV4-2 to TRBJ2-3, with unresolved D. The CDR3 loop spans 14 amino acids. Germline CDR1 reads LGHNA; CDR2 reads YNFKEQ. Trimming removed 0 bases at V and 3 bases at J, with 7 bases between. CDR3 in amino acids: CASSQDGSTDTQYF. The CDR3 nucleotides are TGTGCCAGCAGCCAAGATGGATCAACAGATACGCAGTATTTT.

A note on this clonotype: Compared with germline, one end of the junction differs, possibly owing to a read error. The chain recombines TRBV11-2 with TRBJ2-1; TRBD2 matches 7 bases. Germline-derived CDR1 and CDR2 are SGHAT and FQNNGV. This CDR3 region has 19 residues. This CDR3 reads CASSLDRRFSGTLYSEQFF. The CDR3 coding sequence is TGTGCCAGCAGCTTAGACAGGCGATTCAGCGGGACCCTTTACAGTGAGCAGTTCTTC.

In the case of this clonotype: Relative to the germline gene, one junction end is altered; a read error may explain this. The chain carries TRBV4-2 and TRBJ2-3, with 7 bases identical to TRBD2. The CDR3 sequence is 18 residues long. Looked up from germline, CDR1 is LGHNA and CDR2 is YNFKEQ. The CDR3 protein is CASSQVALLAGATCTQYF. The CDR3, as DNA: TGTGCTAGCAGCCAAGTGGCGCTTCTGGCGGGAGCGACATGTACGCAGTATTTT.

The sample holds many counts of this clonotype. This sequence joins TRBV28 and TRBJ1-5; D not resolved. Trimming stripped 3 bases from V and 7 bases from J, with 13 bases between. Germline CDR1 is MDHEN and CDR2 is SYDVKM. The CDR3 covers 14 residues. The CDR3 sequence: CASSLPAPEQPQHF. The CDR3 bases are TGTGCCAGCAGTTTGCCAGCTCCGGAGCAGCCCCAGCATTTT.

This clonotype was observed at least ten times. The rearrangement uses TRBV5-1 and TRBJ2-3; D possibly corresponds to TRBD2 (6 bases). Per the germline V gene, CDR1 is SGHRS and CDR2 is YFSETQ. The CDR3 is 15 amino acids. The V end was cut by 7 bases, the J end by 2 bases, with 17 bases between. This CDR3 is CASEPVGGVTDTQYF. The DNA of the CDR3 is TGCGCCAGCGAACCGGTCGGGGGTGTCACAGATACGCAGTATTTT.

The chain employs TRBV5-1 and TRBJ2-1; D may match TRBD1 or TRBD2 (5 bases each). CDR1 SGHRS and CDR2 YFSETQ come from the germline V gene. V shed 2 bases and J shed 8 bases, with 20 bases lying between them. This CDR3 has 16 amino acids. This CDR3 is CASSLGGTNSYYEQFF. DNA of the CDR3: TGCGCCAGCAGCTTAGGTGGGACGAACTCATACTATGAGCAGTTCTTC.

On this clonotype: Its ends do not fully match the called genes, so a read error is possible. The genes are TRBV7-9 and TRBJ2-7; D not certain. CDR1 and CDR2 (germline): SEHNR, FQNEAQ (reference sequence). The CDR3 runs to 15 residues. CDR3 protein: CASNLVGSSYYEQYF. The CDR3 nucleotides are TGTGCCAGCAACTTAGTAGGTAGCAGCTACTACGAGCAGTACTTC.

About this clonotype: An end of the junction does not agree with germline; a read error may underlie this. The V gene is TRBV6-6, the J gene TRBJ2-3; D may be TRBD1 (9 bases). Germline CDR1 and CDR2: MNHNY and SVGAGI (reference sequence). The CDR3 contains 22 residues. CDR3 nucleotides: TGTGCCAGCAATTACCCCCTCACAGGGGGCAGCGGGAGTAGAACTAGCGCAGGTACGCAGTATTTT. It codes for CASNYPLTGGSGSRTSAGTQYF.

The chain carries TRBV14 and TRBJ1-1; D call uncertain. Germline CDR1 SGHDN, CDR2 FVKESK. The V end was cut by 2 bases, the J end by 1 base, with 14 bases between. The CDR3 is 16 residues long. CDR3 sequence reads: CASSQFGMGGNTEAFF. The CDR3 DNA is TGTGCCAGCAGCCAATTTGGCATGGGAGGGAACACTGAAGCTTTCTTT.

V gene TRBV20-1 combines with J gene TRBJ2-5, with D perhaps TRBD1 (5 bases). Trimming left V 7 bases short and J 4 bases short, with 19 bases between. This CDR3 spans 14 amino acids. The V gene's germline CDR1 is DFQATT and CDR2 SNEGSKA (reference sequence). CDR3 sequence: CSVPWTPSGETQYF. The CDR3 region has the DNA TGCAGTGTCCCCTGGACACCTTCGGGAGAGACCCAGTACTTC.

This clonotype came up a few times. Its ends do not fully match the called genes, so a read error is possible. DNA for the CDR3: TGTGCCAGCTCACCCGGGACGTACTCCTACGAGCTGTACTTC. Its protein is CASSPGTYSYELYF. V and J are TRBV18 and TRBJ2-7; D is tentatively TRBD1 or TRBD2 (5 bases each). Looked up from germline, CDR1 is KGHSH and CDR2 is LQKENI. This CDR3 contains 14 residues.

The chain joins TRBV4-3 to TRBJ2-3, with a possible D match to TRBD2 (6 bases). Per germline, CDR1 LGHNA and CDR2 YSLEER. With 3 bases removed from V and 0 bases from J, the gap between germline ends came to 19 bases. The CDR3 has 18 residues. Written as DNA, the CDR3 is TGCGCCAGCAGCCACCATCCCGGGAGTGGCAGTAGCACAGATACGCAGTATTTT. The encoded protein is CASSHHPGSGSSTDTQYF.

Concerning this clonotype itself: One end of the junction is discordant with germline, which a read error may explain. This sequence joins TRBV11-2 and TRBJ2-1, with unresolved D. The CDR3 is made up of 14 amino acids. Germline assignment: CDR1 SGHAT and CDR2 FQNNGV. CDR3 amino acids: CVSSLHQLVSEQFF. DNA of the CDR3: TGTGTCAGCAGCTTACACCAGCTAGTTAGTGAGCAGTTCTTC.

Remarks on this clonotype: Sequence at one end of the junction differs from germline and may be a read error. This chain uses TRBV11-2 with TRBJ1-6; D ambiguous. The CDR3 is 16 amino acids. Germline CDR1 and CDR2: SGHAT and FQNNGV. CDR3 nucleotides: TGTACCAGCAGCTTAGAACATAGCAGCCAATTCAGAACCCTCCACTTT. This translates into CTSSLEHSSQFRTLHF. Based on the CDR3 plus reference TRBV11-2 and TRBJ1-6, the full variable domain is EAGVAQSPRYKIIEKRQSVAFWCNPISGHATLYWYQQILGQGPKLLIQFQNNGVVDDSQLPKDRFSAERLKGVDSTLKIQPAKLEDSAVYLCTSSLEHSSQFRTLHFGNGTRLTVT.

Concerning this clonotype: This may come from a read error, since a much larger clone is one base off. The chain combines TRBV20-1 with TRBJ2-5; D not resolved. This CDR3 region has 10 residues. Germline V gene data show CDR1 as DFQATT and CDR2 as SNEGSKA (reference sequence). This CDR3 is CSDSHESQYF. As DNA, the CDR3 is TGCAGTGATAGTCATGAGAGCCAGTATTTC.

The rearrangement uses TRBV29-1 and TRBJ2-1; 13 positions match TRBD2. The CDR3 totals 13 residues. The trim removed 8 bases at V and 9 bases at J, leaving 7 bases unmatched. Germline CDR1 is SQVTM and CDR2 is ANQGSEA. The CDR3 reads CSTGLAGAAEQFF. The CDR3 region has the DNA TGCAGCACTGGACTAGCGGGAGCGGCTGAGCAGTTCTTC.

Concerning this clonotype itself: In this CDR3 the conserved last residue, phenylalanine or tryptophan, is missing, so a read error is likely. This chain connects TRBV11-3 to TRBJ2-1; 11 bases agree with TRBD1. The CDR3 covers 16 residues. Looked up from germline, CDR1 is SGHNT and CDR2 is YENEEA. The CDR3 DNA reads TGTGCCTGCAGCCCAGCGGGACAGGGGGTGGTAGATGAGCAGTTCATC. Its protein product is CACSPAGQGVVDEQFI.

In the case of this clonotype: The CDR3 carries no conserved terminal phenylalanine or tryptophan, so it likely arises from a read error. The rearrangement joins TRBV11-2 to TRBJ2-3; D gene uncertain. Germline V gene lookup returns CDR1 SGHAT and CDR2 FQNNGV. This CDR3 is 13 amino acids long. The CDR3, as DNA: TGTGCTAGCAGCTTGATTAACACAGATACGCAGTATCTT. Translation: CASSLINTDTQYL.